These 23 T cell receptor beta chains were all obtained from the same sample, sequenced in a study of lymphopenia after photon versus proton radiotherapy. The protocol was immunoSEQ multiplex PCR, while the TCRdb copy is restricted to in-frame clones and leaves out a portion. The table lists approximately 53,000 clones, approximately 92% of them singletons. The sequences come from peripheral blood, collected from a patient treated with photon-based radiotherapy. These receptors were collected from a woman in her thirties or forties with cholangiocarcinoma.

The chain employs TRBV6-1 and TRBJ1-5; a possible D gene is TRBD1 (5 bases). The V gene lost 10 bases and the J gene lost 4 bases, with 17 bases spanning the gap. In germline, CDR1 is MNHNS, CDR2 SASEGT. The CDR3 loop spans 14 amino acids. The CDR3 region is CATHLDRGNQPQHF. CDR3 nucleotides: TGTGCCACTCATCTCGACAGAGGGAATCAGCCCCAGCATTTT.

This rearrangement joins TRBV19 to TRBJ2-1; 10 positions agree with TRBD2. The V gene's germline CDR1 is LNHDA and CDR2 SQIVND (reference sequence). This CDR3 has 15 amino acids. With V trimmed by 4 bases and J by 0 bases, 0 bases remained unmatched. CDR3 sequence (DNA): TGTGCCAGTAGTACTAGCGGGAGCTCCTACAATGAGCAGTTCTTC. Its protein is CASSTSGSSYNEQFF.

This chain uses TRBV18 with TRBJ2-3; no clear D gene. Trimming pared 3 bases from V and 5 bases from J, leaving 18 bases between. The CDR3 totals 16 residues. The germline V gene has CDR1 KGHSH and CDR2 LQKENI. The CDR3 loop reads CASSPREQVLGDTQYF. The CDR3 DNA follows: TGTGCCAGCTCACCCCGTGAGCAGGTCCTGGGAGATACGCAGTATTTT.

The rearrangement links TRBV5-6 to TRBJ2-7; TRBD2 agrees at 12 bases. The CDR3 contains 18 residues. The J segment lost 2 bases and the V segment lost 0 bases, leaving 9 bases of the junction unmatched. Germline lookup yields CDR1 SGHDT and CDR2 YYEEEE. DNA of the CDR3: TGTGCCAGCAGCTTGGGAGTGGGAGGACTAGCGGGGACCTACGAGCAGTACTTC. Encoded protein: CASSLGVGGLAGTYEQYF.

The sample holds a few counts of this clone. This rearrangement joins TRBV18 to TRBJ1-5; TRBD1 matches 10 bases. This CDR3 is 16 amino acids long. Trimming removed 3 bases from V and 4 bases from J; junction bases left unmatched: 6. Germline loops: CDR1 KGHSH, CDR2 LQKENI. CDR3 sequence: CASSPLGTGENQPQHF. CDR3 DNA sequence: TGTGCCAGCTCACCCCTCGGGACAGGGGAGAATCAGCCCCAGCATTTT.

The chain employs TRBV6-1 and TRBJ1-1, with D uncertain. CDR3 length: 15 amino acids. V lost 1 base to trimming and J lost 1 base, with 10 bases between them. Germline V gene sequence: CDR1 MNHNS, CDR2 SASEGT. CDR3 coding DNA: TGTGCCAGCAGTGAAGACAGACACCCGAACACTGAAGCTTTCTTT. It is translated as CASSEDRHPNTEAFF.

This chain links TRBV21-1 with TRBJ1-3. TRBV21-1 is reported as a pseudogene. This CDR3 comprises 15 residues. CDR3 amino acids: CASNKMRYSGNTIYF. The CDR3 region has the DNA TGTGCCAGCAATAAGATGAGATACTCTGGAAACACCATATATTTT.

The V gene is TRBV28, the J gene TRBJ2-7; 13 bases line up with TRBD2. Germline trimming cut 5 bases from V and 4 bases from J; bases unmatched to any gene: 5. The CDR3 contains 15 residues. In germline, CDR1 is MDHEN, CDR2 SYDVKM. As DNA, the CDR3 is TGTGCCAGCAGTGAACTAGCGGGAGGGCCATACGAGCAGTACTTC. Protein product: CASSELAGGPYEQYF. The full variable domain, completed using reference TRBV28 and TRBJ2-7, is DVKVTQSSRYLVKRTGEKVFLECVQDMDHENMFWYRQDPGLGLRLIYFSYDVKMKEKGDIPEGYSVSREKKERFSLILESASTNQTSMYLCASSELAGGPYEQYFGPGTRLTVT.

CDR3 sequence (DNA): TGTGCCAGCAGCTTGGCCCCCAGGGGTACGGTTGGCTACACCTTC. It codes for CASSLAPRGTVGYTF. The chain is built from TRBV5-5 and TRBJ1-2; TRBD1 might be the D (6 bases). The germline CDR1 and CDR2 sequences are SGHKS and YYEKEE (reference sequence). The CDR3 has 15 amino acids. The ends were cut back, 0 bases at V and 7 bases at J, with 16 bases in the middle. The full variable domain, completed using reference TRBV5-5 and TRBJ1-2, is DAGVTQSPTHLIKTRGQQVTLRCSPISGHKSVSWYQQVLGQGPQFIFQYYEKEERGRGNFPDRFSARQFPNYSSELNVNALLLGDSALYLCASSLAPRGTVGYTFGSGTRLTVV.

The chain carries TRBV5-1 and TRBJ2-1, with 8 bases identical to TRBD2. With V trimmed by 4 bases and J by 4 bases, 10 bases remained unmatched. The CDR3 sequence is 16 residues long. The germline gives CDR1 SGHRS, CDR2 YFSETQ. The CDR3 is CASSRRGASSYNEQFF. Written as DNA, the CDR3 is TGCGCCAGCAGCCGGCGGGGGGCCAGTTCATACAATGAGCAGTTCTTC.

This chain connects TRBV27 to TRBJ1-1; TRBD1 matches 7 bases. The germline V gene has CDR1 MNHEY and CDR2 SMNVEV (reference sequence). The V segment lost 8 bases and the J segment 4 bases; nucleotides outside the gene matches: 10. The CDR3 sequence is 14 residues long. CDR3 bases: TGTGCCAGCCACCTACAGGGGAGGACCACTGAAGCTTTCTTT. Translating gives CASHLQGRTTEAFF.

The J gene is TRBJ1-3, the V gene TRBV27; D might be TRBD1 (5 bases). This CDR3 is 15 amino acids long. Germline CDR1 is MNHEY and CDR2 is SMNVEV (reference sequence). V shed 2 bases and J shed 2 bases, with 10 bases lying between them. CDR3: CASSLRGLPGNTIYF. DNA of the CDR3: TGTGCCAGCAGTTTACGGGGCTTACCTGGAAACACCATATATTTT.

V usage is TRBV14 and J usage is TRBJ2-2; 9 nucleotides line up with TRBD1. CDR1 is SGHDN and CDR2 is FVKESK in the germline V gene. V shed 4 bases, J shed 6 bases, and the junction held 6 bases outside the gene matches. The CDR3 runs to 15 residues. CDR3 sequence (DNA): TGTGCCAGCAGCCCCGGGGGACAGGGCGCCGGGGAGCTGTTTTTT. This codes for CASSPGGQGAGELFF.

This chain uses TRBV30 with TRBJ2-7; no reliable D call. CDR3 size: 13 residues. V shed 0 bases and J shed 2 bases, with 8 bases lying between them. Germline lookup yields CDR1 GTSNPN and CDR2 SVGIG (reference sequence). The CDR3 DNA reads as TGTGCCTGGAGTGTACCTCCTCCCTACGAGCAGTACTTC. It is translated as CAWSVPPPYEQYF.

CDR3 sequence (DNA): TGCGCCAGCAGCTTGTGGGGGGTTGGAACTAATGAAAAACTGTTTTTT. This encodes CASSLWGVGTNEKLFF. The chain employs TRBV5-1 and TRBJ1-4; maybe TRBD1 (5 bases). Germline V CDR1 and CDR2: SGHRS, YFSETQ. The CDR3 spans 16 residues. V shed 1 base and J shed 1 base, with 11 bases lying between them.

This rearrangement joins TRBV5-5 to TRBJ1-4; D unclear. Trimming took 0 bases from V and 4 from J, leaving 13 bases between them. Germline lookup yields CDR1 SGHKS and CDR2 YYEKEE (reference sequence). This CDR3 spans 16 amino acids. The CDR3 loop reads CASSLAGENRNEKLFF. The CDR3 coding sequence is TGTGCCAGCAGCTTGGCCGGGGAGAACCGTAATGAAAAACTGTTTTTT.

The CDR3 sequence is CASRGIGYSNQPQHF. The DNA of the CDR3 is TGTGCCAGTAGAGGGATTGGGTATAGCAATCAGCCCCAGCATTTT. The gene calls are TRBV19 and TRBJ1-5; D ambiguous. V was pared by 6 bases and J by 0 bases, with 12 bases between. This CDR3 contains 15 residues. From germline, CDR1 is LNHDA and CDR2 SQIVND (reference sequence).

The chain combines TRBV7-9 with TRBJ1-1, with D uncertain. The germline V gene has CDR1 SEHNR and CDR2 FQNEAQ (reference sequence). V was clipped by 8 bases and J by 1 base, with 8 bases between them. This CDR3 contains 12 residues. CDR3 protein: CASDTPNTEAFF. The CDR3 DNA sequence: TGTGCCAGCGACACCCCGAACACTGAAGCTTTCTTT.

The V gene is TRBV30, the J gene TRBJ2-7, with D possibly TRBD1 on 6 matching bases. CDR3 size: 12 residues. CDR1 is GTSNPN, CDR2 SVGIG, per germline (reference sequence). V was pared by 5 bases and J by 1 base, with 9 bases between. The CDR3 DNA follows: TGTGCCTGGGAACAGGGTTCCTACGAGCAGTACTTC. It specifies CAWEQGSYEQYF.

CDR3 DNA: TGTGCCTGGAGTGGGGACAGCAATCAGCCCCAGCATTTT. Translation: CAWSGDSNQPQHF. The gene calls are TRBV30 and TRBJ1-5; possibly TRBD1 for D (5 bases). CDR1 and CDR2 (germline): GTSNPN, SVGIG (reference sequence). V was pared by 1 base and J by 1 base, with 5 bases between. The CDR3 sequence is 13 residues long.

This chain joins TRBV9 and TRBJ1-6; possibly TRBD1 for D (6 bases). Germline V lookup: CDR1 SGDLS, CDR2 YYNGEE. V lost 5 bases and J 8 bases, leaving 20 bases between the germline ends. The CDR3 is made up of 16 amino acids. The CDR3 sequence is CASRRGEQARYSPLHF. CDR3 DNA: TGTGCCAGCAGGAGGGGGGAACAGGCCAGGTATTCACCCCTCCACTTT.

This chain joins TRBV6-5 and TRBJ1-5; TRBD1 might be the D (5 bases). The CDR3 is made up of 13 amino acids. The germline V gene encodes CDR1 MNHEY and CDR2 SVGAGI. The ends were cut back, 5 bases at V and 4 bases at J, with 9 bases in the middle. The CDR3 loop reads CASSAGYNQPQHF. CDR3 nucleotides: TGTGCCAGCAGTGCAGGGTATAATCAGCCCCAGCATTTT.

V and J are TRBV7-2 and TRBJ2-3, with 8 positions matching TRBD2. Per germline, CDR1 SGHTA and CDR2 FQGNSA. There are 16 residues in the CDR3. The V segment lost 1 base and the J segment 3 bases; nucleotides outside the gene matches: 6. CDR3 in amino acids: CASSLGMTSATDTQYF. CDR3 nucleotide sequence: TGTGCCAGCAGCTTAGGCATGACTAGCGCAACAGATACGCAGTATTTT.